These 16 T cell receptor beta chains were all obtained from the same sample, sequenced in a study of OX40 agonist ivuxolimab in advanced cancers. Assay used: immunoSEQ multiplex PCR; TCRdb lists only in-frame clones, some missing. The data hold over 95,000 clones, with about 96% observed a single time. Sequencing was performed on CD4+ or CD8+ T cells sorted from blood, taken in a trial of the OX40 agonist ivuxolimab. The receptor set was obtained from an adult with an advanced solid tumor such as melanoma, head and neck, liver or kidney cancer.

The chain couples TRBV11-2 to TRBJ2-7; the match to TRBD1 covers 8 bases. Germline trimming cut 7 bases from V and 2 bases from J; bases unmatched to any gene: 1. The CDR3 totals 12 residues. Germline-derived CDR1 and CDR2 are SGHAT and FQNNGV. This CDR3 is CASMGQAYEQYF. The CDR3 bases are TGTGCCAGCATGGGACAGGCCTACGAGCAGTACTTC. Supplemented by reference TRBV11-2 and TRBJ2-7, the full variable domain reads EAGVAQSPRYKIIEKRQSVAFWCNPISGHATLYWYQQILGQGPKLLIQFQNNGVVDDSQLPKDRFSAERLKGVDSTLKIQPAKLEDSAVYLCASMGQAYEQYFGPGTRLTVT.

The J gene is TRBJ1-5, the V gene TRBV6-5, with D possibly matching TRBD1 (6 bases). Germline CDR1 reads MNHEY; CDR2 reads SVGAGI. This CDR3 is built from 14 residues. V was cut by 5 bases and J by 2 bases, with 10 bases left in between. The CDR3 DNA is TGTGCCAGCAGTGATTACAGGGGCAATCAGCCCCAGCATTTT. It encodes CASSDYRGNQPQHF.

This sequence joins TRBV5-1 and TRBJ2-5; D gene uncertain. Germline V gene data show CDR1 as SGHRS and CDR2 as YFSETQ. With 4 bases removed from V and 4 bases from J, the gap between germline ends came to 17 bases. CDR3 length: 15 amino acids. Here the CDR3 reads CASSHTQAGAETQYF. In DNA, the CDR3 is TGCGCCAGCAGCCACACGCAGGCCGGCGCAGAGACCCAGTACTTC.

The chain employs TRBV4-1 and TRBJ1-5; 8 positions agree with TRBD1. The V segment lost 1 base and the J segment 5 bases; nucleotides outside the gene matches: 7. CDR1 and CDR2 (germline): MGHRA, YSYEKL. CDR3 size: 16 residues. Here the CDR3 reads CASSQGQDRVHQPQHF. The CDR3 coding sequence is TGCGCCAGCAGCCAAGGGCAGGACAGGGTCCATCAGCCCCAGCATTTT.

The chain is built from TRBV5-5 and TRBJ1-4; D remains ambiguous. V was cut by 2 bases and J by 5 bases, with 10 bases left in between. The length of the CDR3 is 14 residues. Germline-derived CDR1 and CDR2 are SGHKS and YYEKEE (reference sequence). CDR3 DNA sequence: TGTGCCAGCAGCTTAAGTCGGTCGAATGAAAAACTGTTTTTT. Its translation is CASSLSRSNEKLFF.

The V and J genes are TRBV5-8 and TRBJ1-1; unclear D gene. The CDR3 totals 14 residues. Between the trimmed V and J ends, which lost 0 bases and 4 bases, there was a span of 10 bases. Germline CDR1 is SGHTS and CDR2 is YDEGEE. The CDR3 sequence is CASSLVLGTTEAFF. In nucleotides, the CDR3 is TGTGCCAGCAGCTTGGTCCTGGGAACCACTGAAGCTTTCTTT.

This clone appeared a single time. CDR3 amino acids: CASSLSWANVLTF. As DNA, the CDR3 is TGTGCCAGCAGTTTAAGCTGGGCCAACGTCCTGACTTTC. This chain joins TRBV27 and TRBJ2-6; D ambiguous. The CDR3 covers 13 residues. CDR1 and CDR2 (germline): MNHEY, SMNVEV (reference sequence). Trimming stripped 2 bases from V and 5 bases from J, with 4 bases between.

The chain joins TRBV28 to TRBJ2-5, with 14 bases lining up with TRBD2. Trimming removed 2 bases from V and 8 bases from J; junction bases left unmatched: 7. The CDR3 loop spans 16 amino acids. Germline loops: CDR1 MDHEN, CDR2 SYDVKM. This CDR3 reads CASSLGTSGSPITQYF. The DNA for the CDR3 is TGTGCCAGCAGTTTAGGGACTAGCGGGAGCCCCATCACCCAGTACTTC.

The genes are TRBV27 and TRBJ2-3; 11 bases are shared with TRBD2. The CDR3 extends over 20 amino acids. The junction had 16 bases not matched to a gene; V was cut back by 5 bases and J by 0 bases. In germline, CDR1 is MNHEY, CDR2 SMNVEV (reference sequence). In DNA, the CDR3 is TGTGCCAGCAGTGCGGGGACTAGCGGAACCATCTCTGTTAGCACAGATACGCAGTATTTT. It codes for CASSAGTSGTISVSTDTQYF.

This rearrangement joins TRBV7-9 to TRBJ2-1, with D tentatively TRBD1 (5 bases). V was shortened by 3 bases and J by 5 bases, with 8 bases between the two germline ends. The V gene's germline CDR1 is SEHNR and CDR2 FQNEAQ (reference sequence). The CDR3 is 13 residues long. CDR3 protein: CASSLDTNNEQFF. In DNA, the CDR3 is TGTGCCAGCAGCTTGGACACCAACAATGAGCAGTTCTTC.

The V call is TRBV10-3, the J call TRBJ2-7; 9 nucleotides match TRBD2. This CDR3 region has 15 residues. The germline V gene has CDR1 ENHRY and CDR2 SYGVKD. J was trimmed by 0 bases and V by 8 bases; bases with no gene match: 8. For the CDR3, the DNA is TGTGCCATCTCCAAAATAGCGGGGGCCTCCTACGAGCAGTACTTC. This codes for CAISKIAGASYEQYF.

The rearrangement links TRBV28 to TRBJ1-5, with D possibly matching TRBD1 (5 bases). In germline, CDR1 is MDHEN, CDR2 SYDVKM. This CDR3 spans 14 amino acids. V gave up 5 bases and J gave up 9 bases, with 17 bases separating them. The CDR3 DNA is TGTGCCAGCAGTGGGGGGGGGTCCCTTAGGCCCCAGCATTTT. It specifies CASSGGGSLRPQHF.

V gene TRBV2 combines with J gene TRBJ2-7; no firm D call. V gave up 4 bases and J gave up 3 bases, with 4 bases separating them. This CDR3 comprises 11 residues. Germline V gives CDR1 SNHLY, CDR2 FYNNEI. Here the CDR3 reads CASSGNYEQYF. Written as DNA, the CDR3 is TGTGCCAGCAGTGGTAACTACGAGCAGTACTTC.

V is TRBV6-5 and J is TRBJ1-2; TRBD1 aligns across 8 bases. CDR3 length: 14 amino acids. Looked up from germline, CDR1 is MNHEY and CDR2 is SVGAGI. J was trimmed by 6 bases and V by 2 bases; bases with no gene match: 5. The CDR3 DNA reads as TGTGCCAGCAGTTACCAGGGGGCGGTCGATGGCTACACCTTC. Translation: CASSYQGAVDGYTF.

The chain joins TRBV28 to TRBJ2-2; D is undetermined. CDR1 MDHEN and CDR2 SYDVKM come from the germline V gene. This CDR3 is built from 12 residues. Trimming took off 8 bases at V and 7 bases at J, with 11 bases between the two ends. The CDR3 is CASLLVGGELFF. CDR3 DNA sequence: TGTGCCAGCCTCCTAGTCGGCGGGGAGCTGTTTTTT.

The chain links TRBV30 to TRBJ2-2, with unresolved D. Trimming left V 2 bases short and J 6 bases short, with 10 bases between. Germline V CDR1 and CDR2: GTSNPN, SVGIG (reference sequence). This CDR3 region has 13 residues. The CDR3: CAWSSVVAGELFF. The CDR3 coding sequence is TGTGCCTGGAGTAGCGTAGTTGCCGGGGAGCTGTTTTTT.